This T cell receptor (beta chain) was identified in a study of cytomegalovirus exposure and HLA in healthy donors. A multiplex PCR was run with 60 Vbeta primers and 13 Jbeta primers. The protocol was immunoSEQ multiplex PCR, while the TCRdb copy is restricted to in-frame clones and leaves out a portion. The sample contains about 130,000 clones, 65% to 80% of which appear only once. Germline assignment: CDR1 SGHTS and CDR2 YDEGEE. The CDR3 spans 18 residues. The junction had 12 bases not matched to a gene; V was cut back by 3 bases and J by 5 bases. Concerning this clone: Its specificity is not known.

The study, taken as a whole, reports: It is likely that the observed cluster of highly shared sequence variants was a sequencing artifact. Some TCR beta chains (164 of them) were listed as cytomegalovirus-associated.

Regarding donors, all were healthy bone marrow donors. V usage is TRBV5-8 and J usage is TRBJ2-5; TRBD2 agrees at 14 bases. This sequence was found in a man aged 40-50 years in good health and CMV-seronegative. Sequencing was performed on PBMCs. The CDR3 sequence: CASSYGLAGGVYTETQYF. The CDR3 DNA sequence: TGTGCCAGCAGCTATGGACTAGCGGGAGGAGTCTACACTGAGACCCAGTACTTC.